This T cell receptor (beta chain) was profiled in a study of siplizumab effects on memory and regulatory T cells. This clone was counted only a few times. Its specificity is unknown. Trimming removed 7 bases from V and 0 bases from J, with 17 bases in between. This CDR3 is 16 amino acids long. CDR1 and CDR2 (germline): MDHEN, SYDVKM. Coculturing of the mixed lymphocyte reaction cells was performed at 37°C for under seven days. A 1:1 mix was made of stimulator PBMCs labelled with Violet Dye and responder PBMCs labelled with CFSE. Produced via immunoSEQ multiplex PCR; TCRdb's table is partial and in-frame only. Of approximately 20,000 clones listed, approximately 50% are singletons.

The receptor's source is a human donor in good health; the cells came from an allogeneic mixed lymphocyte reaction. The chain carries TRBV28 and TRBJ2-3; D is unresolved. The sample comprised CFSE-low (dividing) CD4+ T cells sorted from an allogeneic mixed lymphocyte reaction. The CDR3 is CASTPVDATSTDTQYF. In DNA form, the CDR3 reads TGTGCCAGCACTCCCGTTGACGCGACTAGCACAGATACGCAGTATTTT.